This T cell receptor beta chain was captured by sequencing in a study of CD8+ T cells in alopecia areata. Study overall: Treated patients were dosed with oral tofacitinib, taking 5 to 10 mg twice daily. Whole-study findings and limits: Patients showed less clear TCR sequence sharing than mice, possibly partly because of HLA diversity.

Once RNA had been extracted, it was reverse transcribed into cDNA to act as the sequencing template. The table came from immunoSEQ multiplex PCR; TCRdb's copy has only in-frame clones and leaves some out. The profile shows some 7,200 clones, less than 75% of them singletons. Collected material from alopecia areata patients comprised lesional scalp punch biopsies and peripheral blood. The germline V gene encodes CDR1 SGHAT and CDR2 FQNNGV. V was pared by 6 bases and J by 3 bases, with 7 bases between. The CDR3 runs to 12 residues. Of note for this clone: The target antigen is unknown.

The sequence derives from a human donor with alopecia areata. The chain carries TRBV11-2 and TRBJ2-3; D unclear. The material sequenced was skin, taken at week 0. CDR3 nucleotides: TGTGCCAGCAGATCTAGAACAGATACGCAGTATTTT. Its translation is CASRSRTDTQYF.